Listed here are 23 T cell receptor beta chains from one sample, sequenced in a study of blood T cell repertoires in COVID-19. The repertoire was sequenced with immunoSEQ multiplex PCR; TCRdb's copy has only in-frame clones and lacks some. This sample has 150,000 to 190,000 clones; around 80% occur once, and the top ten carry roughly 7%. The sequencing sample was made of PBMCs or T cells enriched from blood (not recorded which). These receptors were collected from a man between 45 and 60 years old who had recovered from COVID-19.

The chain links TRBV3-1 (or the pseudogene TRBV3-2) to TRBJ1-2, with unresolved D. The CDR3 spans 15 residues. Germline loops: CDR1 LGHDT, CDR2 YNNKEL (reference sequence). V was cut by 4 bases and J by 7 bases, with 19 bases left in between. CDR3 protein: CASSRTAVDAAGYTF. CDR3 coding DNA: TGTGCCAGCAGCCGAACCGCCGTAGACGCGGCTGGCTACACCTTC.

This clone was picked up a small number of times. This chain connects TRBV9 to TRBJ2-2; D remains ambiguous. Germline V gene sequence: CDR1 SGDLS, CDR2 YYNGEE. This CDR3 has 15 amino acids. V lost 0 bases to trimming and J lost 3 bases, with 9 bases between them. CDR3 bases: TGTGCCAGCAGCGTAGGGCTAGACGACACCGGGGAGCTGTTTTTT. This codes for CASSVGLDDTGELFF.

The gene calls are TRBV4-1 and TRBJ2-7; 9 bases are shared with TRBD1. The CDR3 covers 14 residues. V gave up 3 bases and J gave up 3 bases; unmatched junction bases: 3. CDR1 and CDR2 (germline): MGHRA, YSYEKL. CDR3 amino acids: CASSHRTGDYEQYF. As DNA, the CDR3 is TGCGCCAGCAGCCACCGGACAGGGGACTACGAGCAGTACTTC.

The V call is TRBV25-1, the J call TRBJ2-7, with 7 bases aligning to TRBD1. Germline CDR1 is MGHDK and CDR2 is SYGVNS. CDR3 length: 15 amino acids. The ends lost 5 bases at V and 0 bases at J; junction bases unmatched: 7. CDR3 loop: CASSRTDRDSYEQYF. The CDR3 nucleotides read TGTGCCAGCAGTCGGACTGACAGGGACTCCTACGAGCAGTACTTC.

DNA for the CDR3: TGTGCCAGCAGCACACGAGGGGGGGCCAGTGTGGCTGAAGCTTTCTTT. This translates into CASSTRGGASVAEAFF. V usage is TRBV3-1 (or the pseudogene TRBV3-2) and J usage is TRBJ1-1; D perhaps matches TRBD1 (6 bases). Germline values: CDR1 LGHDT, CDR2 YNNKEL (reference sequence). This CDR3 contains 16 residues. V lost 5 bases and J lost 6, with 22 bases in between.

The chain uses TRBV6-1 and TRBJ1-5; a weak D match, TRBD1 (6 bases). Germline V gene sequence: CDR1 MNHNS, CDR2 SASEGT. V gave up 2 bases and J gave up 1 base, with 15 bases separating them. The CDR3 has 17 amino acids. The DNA of the CDR3 is TGTGCCAGCAGTGAATCCAGGGGCAGGGGAAGCAATCAGCCCCAGCATTTT. Translated: CASSESRGRGSNQPQHF.

The rearrangement links TRBV7-2 to TRBJ1-2; D may be TRBD1 (6 bases). Germline V gene lookup returns CDR1 SGHTA and CDR2 FQGNSA. Trimming left V 3 bases short and J 4 bases short, with 9 bases between. The CDR3 loop spans 13 amino acids. Written as DNA, the CDR3 is TGTGCCAGCAGCTTCGGGGGGGCCTATGGCTACACCTTC. It translates to CASSFGGAYGYTF.

The chain has TRBV29-1 and TRBJ2-4, with D perhaps matching TRBD2 (6 bases). Trimming removed 0 bases at V and 0 bases at J, with 12 bases between. The CDR3 spans 16 residues. CDR1 SQVTM and CDR2 ANQGSEA come from the germline V gene. CDR3 region: CSVEERGGVAKNIQYF. In nucleotides, the CDR3 is TGCAGCGTTGAAGAGAGGGGCGGGGTAGCCAAAAACATTCAGTACTTC. Full variable domain (rest looked up from reference TRBV29-1 and TRBJ2-4): SAVISQKPSRDICQRGTSLTIQCQVDSQVTMMFWYRQQPGQSLTLIATANQGSEATYESGFVIDKFPISRPNLTFSTLTVSNMSPEDSSIYLCSVEERGGVAKNIQYFGAGTRLSVL.

The V call is TRBV5-5, the J call TRBJ2-7; TRBD1 aligns across 9 bases. V was clipped by 2 bases and J by 5 bases; unmatched bases: 8. The CDR3 is 15 amino acids. Germline CDR1 SGHKS, CDR2 YYEKEE (reference sequence). CDR3: CASSFRDRAAHEQYF. CDR3 sequence (DNA): TGTGCCAGCAGCTTCCGGGACAGGGCAGCCCACGAGCAGTACTTC.

The chain combines TRBV12-3 or TRBV12-4 with TRBJ1-1, with D perhaps matching TRBD1 (5 bases). The CDR3 runs to 13 residues. Trimming shortened V by 5 bases and J by 4 bases, and 11 bases separated the two germline ends. Written as DNA, the CDR3 is TGTGCCAGCAGTCTCCAGGGTAGCACTGAAGCTTTCTTT. Protein product: CASSLQGSTEAFF.

This clone was observed once. V gene TRBV7-2 combines with J gene TRBJ2-7; possible D gene TRBD1, 6 bases. This CDR3 spans 13 amino acids. Germline V CDR1 and CDR2: SGHTA, FQGNSA. The V end lost 5 bases, the J end lost 3 bases, and 11 bases lay between the germline ends. The CDR3 reads CASSPRTVYEQYF. The CDR3 DNA is TGTGCCAGCAGCCCCCGGACAGTCTACGAGCAGTACTTC.

This clone appeared once. This chain uses TRBV7-9 with TRBJ1-1; D gene ambiguous. The germline V gene has CDR1 SEHNR and CDR2 FQNEAQ (reference sequence). This CDR3 is 15 amino acids long. Between the trimmed V and J ends, which lost 0 bases and 8 bases, there was a span of 16 bases. Here the CDR3 DNA reads TGTGCCAGCAGCTTAGCCGTGGGAAGCGGCCTGGAAGCTTTCTTT. Its protein product is CASSLAVGSGLEAFF.

The chain is built from TRBV24-1 and TRBJ1-2; 8 bases line up with TRBD1. Germline CDR1 is KGHDR and CDR2 is SFDVKD. This CDR3 comprises 14 residues. V trimming: 4 bases; J trimming: 3 bases; junction bases outside the gene matches: 3. This CDR3 reads CATSEKDRDYGYTF. In nucleotides, the CDR3 is TGTGCCACCAGTGAAAAGGACAGGGACTATGGCTACACCTTC.

The genes are TRBV4-1 and TRBJ2-6, with TRBD1 identical over 11 bases. Trimming at V came to 0 bases and at J to 2 bases, leaving 9 bases not matched to a gene. The CDR3 extends over 20 amino acids. In germline, CDR1 is MGHRA, CDR2 YSYEKL. The DNA for the CDR3 is TGCGCCAGCAGCCAAGATTGGGTGGGGACAGGGGGTGCTGGGGCCAACGTCCTGACTTTC. Its translation: CASSQDWVGTGGAGANVLTF.

The rearrangement uses TRBV5-5 and TRBJ2-1; TRBD2 agrees at 14 bases. The CDR3 runs to 19 residues. Germline V gene lookup returns CDR1 SGHKS and CDR2 YYEKEE (reference sequence). The V segment lost 2 bases and the J segment 0 bases; nucleotides outside the gene matches: 7. Here the CDR3 reads CASSLVTSGGAISYNEQFF. The DNA of the CDR3 is TGTGCCAGCAGCTTAGTGACTAGCGGGGGGGCCATCTCCTACAATGAGCAGTTCTTC. Combining the CDR3 with reference TRBV5-5 and TRBJ2-1 gives the whole variable domain DAGVTQSPTHLIKTRGQQVTLRCSPISGHKSVSWYQQVLGQGPQFIFQYYEKEERGRGNFPDRFSARQFPNYSSELNVNALLLGDSALYLCASSLVTSGGAISYNEQFFGPGTRLTVL.

The chain has TRBV7-6 and TRBJ2-7; D gene uncertain. Looked up from germline, CDR1 is SGHVS and CDR2 is FNYEAQ. This CDR3 region has 12 residues. V was clipped by 1 base and J by 7 bases, with 8 bases between them. The CDR3 coding sequence is TGTGCCAGCAGCTTAGGACCGGGTGAGCAGTACTTC. This translates into CASSLGPGEQYF. Full variable domain (rest looked up from reference TRBV7-6 and TRBJ2-7): GAGVSQSPRYKVTKRGQDVALRCDPISGHVSLYWYRQALGQGPEFLTYFNYEAQQDKSGLPNDRFSAERPEGSISTLTIQRTEQRDSAMYRCASSLGPGEQYFGPGTRLTVT.

The CDR3 nucleotides read TGTGCCAGCTCACCGGGGCGGGGGGACTCAGATACGCAGTATTTT. Its translation: CASSPGRGDSDTQYF. The V and J genes are TRBV18 and TRBJ2-3, with 8 positions matching TRBD2. The CDR3 runs 15 residues. Germline V gene sequence: CDR1 KGHSH, CDR2 LQKENI. The J segment lost 4 bases and the V segment lost 3 bases, leaving 6 bases of the junction unmatched.

This rearrangement joins TRBV7-3 to TRBJ2-2, with TRBD2 identical over 7 bases. V shed 1 base, J shed 1 base, and the junction held 0 bases outside the gene matches. The CDR3 totals 15 residues. Germline V lookup: CDR1 SGHTA, CDR2 FQGTGA. Here the CDR3 reads CASSLSGGNTGELFF. CDR3 DNA sequence: TGTGCCAGCAGCTTAAGCGGGGGGAACACCGGGGAGCTGTTTTTT. Full variable domain (outside the CDR3, taken from reference TRBV7-3 and TRBJ2-2): GAGVSQTPSNKVTEKGKYVELRCDPISGHTALYWYRQSLGQGPEFLIYFQGTGAADDSGLPNDRFFAVRPEGSVSTLKIQRTERGDSAVYLCASSLSGGNTGELFFGEGSRLTVL.

This chain joins TRBV29-1 and TRBJ1-4, with D possibly matching TRBD1 (5 bases). V was trimmed by 6 bases and J by 8 bases, leaving 22 bases between them. From germline, CDR1 is SQVTM and CDR2 ANQGSEA. There are 15 residues in the CDR3. In DNA form, the CDR3 reads TGCAGCGTCGCTACTACCGGGACTTACTCCGAAAAACTGTTTTTT. Translation: CSVATTGTYSEKLFF.

This chain joins TRBV5-6 and TRBJ2-3, with 8 positions matching TRBD2. The V gene's germline CDR1 is SGHDT and CDR2 YYEEEE. This CDR3 is built from 18 residues. V lost 4 bases to trimming and J lost 0 bases; unmatched junction nucleotides: 13. The CDR3 region is CASSREWTAGVSTDTQYF. The CDR3 DNA sequence: TGTGCCAGCAGCCGAGAGTGGACAGCGGGGGTGAGCACAGATACGCAGTATTTT.

The table lists this clone with a few counts. This chain connects TRBV7-2 to TRBJ2-5, with 8 bases aligning to TRBD2. The CDR3 runs 18 residues. Trimming cost V 5 bases and J 1 base; bases outside gene matches: 15. In germline, CDR1 is SGHTA, CDR2 FQGNSA. CDR3 bases: TGTGCCAGCAGCCGCAGGAGTTCGAGCGGGGGCCGCCAAGAGACCCAGTACTTC. Amino acid sequence: CASSRRSSSGGRQETQYF.

The chain has TRBV5-1 and TRBJ2-7, with 10 bases matching TRBD1. The J segment lost 5 bases and the V segment lost 4 bases, leaving 15 bases of the junction unmatched. This CDR3 comprises 17 residues. CDR1 and CDR2 from the germline V gene are SGHRS and YFSETQ. The DNA of the CDR3 is TGCGCCAGCAGCCCGACCCAGACAGGGGGCGTTGTGGACGAGCAGTACTTC. It translates to CASSPTQTGGVVDEQYF.

Concerning this clone: The same CDR3 is also encoded by other DNA sequences in this sample. This chain uses TRBV19 with TRBJ1-4; TRBD1 matches 7 bases. V shed 5 bases, J shed 0 bases, and the junction held 3 bases outside the gene matches. This CDR3 has 15 amino acids. CDR1 and CDR2 from the germline V gene are LNHDA and SQIVND (reference sequence). DNA of the CDR3: TGTGCCAGTAGTCCCGGGACAGCAACTAATGAAAAACTGTTTTTT. It specifies CASSPGTATNEKLFF.